The sequence of this TCR beta chain was determined in a study of shared T cell receptors in the human thymus (dated by TCRdb to the early 2020s). At the level of the whole study: The study examined how self-reactive, shared T-cell receptor alpha chains are generated in the human thymus.

V is pared back by 11 bases and J by 7 bases, with 29 bases lying between the germline termini. Via the germline V gene, CDR1 is MGHDK and CDR2 SYGVNS. The CDR3, from cysteine to phenylalanine, totals 16 residues. Just the 48-base CDR3 DNA is kept, in frame starting at base 1. As to this clone: What antigen it recognizes has not been identified. No much larger clone is present one base from it, and per-base qualities are unavailable. The sample contains more than one DNA sequence encoding this CDR3.

To prepare the library, the immunoSEQ multiplex PCR assay was applied. Here the immuneACCESS table is served through TCRdb, limited to in-frame sequences with V and J called. Missing clones are a known gap in these copies; in checked studies unresolved V genes cover under half, and the rest lacks a known reason. The sample records approximately 760,000 clones, approximately 83% of which are singletons. The ten largest clones add up to roughly 0.01% of the sample. The data were also submitted as part of a second study, on human thymus T cells. As described in the second report: The donors were immunologically healthy infants in Finland who had open corrective cardiac surgery for congenital heart defects. Thymus tissue was obtained as surgical resects removed during corrective cardiac surgery. Both the thymic and the peripheral blood repertoires appeared to show biased V and J gene segment usage. According to the related research, thymic TCR repertoires were highly overlapping among unrelated individuals. The study described the TCR alpha and beta repertoires in under ten infant thymus samples and a few matching peripheral blood samples. The infant donors were about 6 to 244 days old, and the cohort included over five males and two females. Thymocytes were freed from the tissue by mechanical means and kept at -70 degrees C as pellets of 10-30 million cells. A QIAsymphony instrument was used to extract genomic DNA from frozen cell pellets. The immunoSEQ multiplex PCR assay was used to amplify the TCRB and TCRAD loci from a standardized amount of quality-controlled genomic DNA. The V(D)J region was spanned by amplicons of a length sufficient to cover the CDR3 and to identify V and J genes. The commercial immunoSEQ service was used to sequence amplicons on an Illumina platform. Corrections for primer bias and sequencing errors followed previously described methods, while TCRAD and TCRB definitions were based on the IMGT database. immunoSEQ Analyzer 3.0 and VDJTools were used for repertoire analysis, which covered basic statistics, V/J segment usage, diversity estimates, rarefaction and pairwise overlap. To estimate diversity, the Chao1, ChaoE, Efron-Thisted, Shannon and inverse Simpson indices were applied, and diversity was also estimated on datasets down-sampled to the smallest sample. Repertoire overlap was determined by strict matching of CDR3 nucleotide sequence, V gene and J gene, and Jaccard-based multidimensional scaling clustering was applied. On average, thymus samples yielded around 800,000 unique TCRB clonotypes, whereas blood samples yielded 75,000 to 95,000.

The clonotype originates from a girl in the first two years of life with a congenital heart defect. Donor details come from another sample of the same person, matched by shared clones. The chain was built from TRBV25-1 and TRBJ1-2; there is no confident call for the D gene. The sample consisted of thymocytes. In nucleotides, the sequence is TGTGCCGCAGGCTCCGAATCCGAGTCGTCGCGTAGTGGCTACACCTTC. Protein translation: CAAGSESESSRSGYTF.